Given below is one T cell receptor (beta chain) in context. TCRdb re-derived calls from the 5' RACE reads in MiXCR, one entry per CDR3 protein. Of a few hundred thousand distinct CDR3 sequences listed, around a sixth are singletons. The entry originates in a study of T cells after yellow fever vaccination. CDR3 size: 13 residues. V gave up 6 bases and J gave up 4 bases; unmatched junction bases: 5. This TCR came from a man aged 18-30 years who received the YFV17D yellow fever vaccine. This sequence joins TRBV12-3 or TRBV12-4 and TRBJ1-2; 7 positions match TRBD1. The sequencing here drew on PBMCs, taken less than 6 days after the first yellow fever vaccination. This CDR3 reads CASRVGQTYGYTF. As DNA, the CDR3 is TGTGCCAGCAGGGTGGGACAGACCTATGGCTACACCTTC.